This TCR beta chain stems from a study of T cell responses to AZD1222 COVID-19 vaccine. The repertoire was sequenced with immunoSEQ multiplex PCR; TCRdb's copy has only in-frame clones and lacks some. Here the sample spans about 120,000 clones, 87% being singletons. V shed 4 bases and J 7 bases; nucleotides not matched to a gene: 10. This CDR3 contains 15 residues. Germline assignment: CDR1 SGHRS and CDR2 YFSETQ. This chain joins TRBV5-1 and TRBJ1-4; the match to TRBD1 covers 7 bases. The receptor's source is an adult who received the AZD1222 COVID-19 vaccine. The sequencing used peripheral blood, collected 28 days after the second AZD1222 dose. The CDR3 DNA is TGCGCCAGCAGCCCTAGGGGGCGGATTAGTGAAAAACTGTTTTTT. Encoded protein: CASSPRGRISEKLFF.